This T cell receptor beta chain comes out of a study of T cell responses to AZD1222 COVID-19 vaccine. Study conclusions and caveats: Donor demographics were predominantly white British with a female majority; clonal diversity may be underestimated. Repertoires were obtained only post-peak T cell response.

Remarks on this clone: Its specificity is unknown.

Clones were read by immunoSEQ multiplex PCR, and TCRdb kept only the in-frame ones, dropping some. The sample contains 100,000 to 150,000 clones, 92% of which appear only once. Unmatched junction bases numbered 2, after V lost 0 bases and J lost 3 bases. CDR1 SGHAT and CDR2 FQDESV come from the germline V gene (reference sequence). This CDR3 spans 15 amino acids. The sample was peripheral blood, taken on day 0 of AZD1222 vaccination. The TCR comes from an adult in good health. The chain has TRBV11-1 and TRBJ2-1, with 7 bases that match TRBD2. The CDR3 region is CASSLAGGSYNEQFF. The CDR3 nucleotides are TGTGCCAGCAGCTTAGCAGGCGGGAGCTACAATGAGCAGTTCTTC. The whole variable domain, filled in from reference TRBV11-1 and TRBJ2-1, reads EAEVAQSPRYKITEKSQAVAFWCDPISGHATLYWYRQILGQGPELLVQFQDESVVDDSQLPKDRFSAERLKGVDSTLKIQPAELGDSAMYLCASSLAGGSYNEQFFGPGTRLTVL.